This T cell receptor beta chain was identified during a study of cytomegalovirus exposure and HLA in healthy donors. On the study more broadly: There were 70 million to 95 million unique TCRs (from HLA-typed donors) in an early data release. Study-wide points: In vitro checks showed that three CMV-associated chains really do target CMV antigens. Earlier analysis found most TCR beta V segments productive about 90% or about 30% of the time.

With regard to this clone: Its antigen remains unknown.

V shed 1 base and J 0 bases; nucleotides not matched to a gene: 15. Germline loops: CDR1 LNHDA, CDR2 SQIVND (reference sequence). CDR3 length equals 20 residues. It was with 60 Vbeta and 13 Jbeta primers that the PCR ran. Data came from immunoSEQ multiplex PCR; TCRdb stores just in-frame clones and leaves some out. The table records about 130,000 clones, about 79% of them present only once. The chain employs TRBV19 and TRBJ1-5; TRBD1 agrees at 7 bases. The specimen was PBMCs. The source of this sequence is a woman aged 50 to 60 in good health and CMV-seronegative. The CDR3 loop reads CASSIGGQKPRIVSNQPQHF. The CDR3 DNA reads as TGTGCCAGTAGTATAGGGGGACAGAAACCCCGAATTGTTAGCAATCAGCCCCAGCATTTT.